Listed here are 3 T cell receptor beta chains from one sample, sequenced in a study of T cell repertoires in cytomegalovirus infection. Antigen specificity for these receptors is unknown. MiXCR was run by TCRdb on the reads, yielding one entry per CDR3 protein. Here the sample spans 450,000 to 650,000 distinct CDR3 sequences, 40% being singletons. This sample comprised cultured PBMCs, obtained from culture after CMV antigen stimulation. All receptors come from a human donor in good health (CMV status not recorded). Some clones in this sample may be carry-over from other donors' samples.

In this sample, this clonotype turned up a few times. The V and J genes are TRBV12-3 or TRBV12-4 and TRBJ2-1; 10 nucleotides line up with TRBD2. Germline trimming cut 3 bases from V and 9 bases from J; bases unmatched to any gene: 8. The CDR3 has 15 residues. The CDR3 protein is CASSFLAGVTSEQFF. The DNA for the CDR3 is TGTGCCAGCAGTTTTCTAGCGGGAGTAACTAGTGAGCAGTTCTTC.

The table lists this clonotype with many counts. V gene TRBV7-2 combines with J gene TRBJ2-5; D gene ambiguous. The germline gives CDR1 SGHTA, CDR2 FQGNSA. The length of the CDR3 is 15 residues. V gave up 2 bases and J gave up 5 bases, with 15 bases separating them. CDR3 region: CASSLYAPRWETQYF. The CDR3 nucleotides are TGTGCCAGCAGCTTATACGCACCCCGTTGGGAGACCCAGTACTTC.

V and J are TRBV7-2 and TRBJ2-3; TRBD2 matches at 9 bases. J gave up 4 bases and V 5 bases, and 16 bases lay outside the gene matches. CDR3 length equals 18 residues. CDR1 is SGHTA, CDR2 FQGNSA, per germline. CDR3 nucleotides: TGTGCCAGCAGCCCACCCCCGGGGTTAGCGGGAGACCCAGATACGCAGTATTTT. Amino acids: CASSPPPGLAGDPDTQYF.